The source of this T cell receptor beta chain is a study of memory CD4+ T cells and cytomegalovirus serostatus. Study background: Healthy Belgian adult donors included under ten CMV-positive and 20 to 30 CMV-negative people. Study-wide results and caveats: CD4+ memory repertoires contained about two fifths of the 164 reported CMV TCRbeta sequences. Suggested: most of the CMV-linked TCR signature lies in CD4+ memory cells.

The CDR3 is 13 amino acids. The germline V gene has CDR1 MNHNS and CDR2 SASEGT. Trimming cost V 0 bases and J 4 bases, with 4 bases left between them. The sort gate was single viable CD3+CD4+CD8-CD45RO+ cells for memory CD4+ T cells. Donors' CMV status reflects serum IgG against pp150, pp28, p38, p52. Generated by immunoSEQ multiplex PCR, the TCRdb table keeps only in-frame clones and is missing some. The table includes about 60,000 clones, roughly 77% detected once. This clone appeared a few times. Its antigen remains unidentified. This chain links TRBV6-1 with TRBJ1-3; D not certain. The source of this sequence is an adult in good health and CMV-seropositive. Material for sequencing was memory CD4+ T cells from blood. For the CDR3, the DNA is TGTGCCAGCAGTGAAGCGGGGGGAAACACCATATATTTT. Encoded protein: CASSEAGGNTIYF.